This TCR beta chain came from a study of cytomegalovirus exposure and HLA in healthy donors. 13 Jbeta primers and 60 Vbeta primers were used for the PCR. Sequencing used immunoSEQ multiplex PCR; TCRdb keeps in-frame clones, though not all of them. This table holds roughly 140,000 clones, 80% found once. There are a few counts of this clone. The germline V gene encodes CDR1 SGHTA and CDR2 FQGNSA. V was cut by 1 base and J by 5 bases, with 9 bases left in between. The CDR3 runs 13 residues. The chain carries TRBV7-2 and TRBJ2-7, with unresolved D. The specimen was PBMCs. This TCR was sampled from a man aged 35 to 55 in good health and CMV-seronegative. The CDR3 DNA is TGTGCCAGCAGCTTAGAACAGAACCACGAGCAGTACTTC. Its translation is CASSLEQNHEQYF.